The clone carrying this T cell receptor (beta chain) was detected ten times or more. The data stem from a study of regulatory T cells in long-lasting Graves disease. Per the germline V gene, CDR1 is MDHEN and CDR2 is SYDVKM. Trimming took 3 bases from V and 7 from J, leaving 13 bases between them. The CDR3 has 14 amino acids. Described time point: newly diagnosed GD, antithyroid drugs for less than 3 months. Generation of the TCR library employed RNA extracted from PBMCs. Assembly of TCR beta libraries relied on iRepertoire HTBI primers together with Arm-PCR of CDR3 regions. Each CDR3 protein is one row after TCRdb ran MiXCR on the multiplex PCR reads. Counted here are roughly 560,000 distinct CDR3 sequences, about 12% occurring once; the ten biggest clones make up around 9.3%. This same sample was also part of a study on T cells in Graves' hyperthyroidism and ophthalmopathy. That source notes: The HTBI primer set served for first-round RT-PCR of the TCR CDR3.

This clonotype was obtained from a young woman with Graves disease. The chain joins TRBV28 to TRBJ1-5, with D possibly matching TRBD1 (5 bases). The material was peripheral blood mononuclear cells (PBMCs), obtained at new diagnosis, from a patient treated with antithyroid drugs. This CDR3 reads CASSLWGLPQPQHF. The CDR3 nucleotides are TGTGCCAGCAGTTTGTGGGGCCTTCCCCAGCCCCAGCATTTT. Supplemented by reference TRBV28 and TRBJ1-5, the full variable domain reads DVKVTQSSRYLVKRTGEKVFLECVQDMDHENMFWYRQDPGLGLRLIYFSYDVKMKEKGDIPEGYSVSREKKERFSLILESASTNQTSMYLCASSLWGLPQPQHFGDGTRLSIL.